This record looks at one TCR beta chain sequence and its context. Its cognate antigen is unknown. These data are taken from a study of T cell responses to AZD1222 COVID-19 vaccine. This CDR3 has 15 residues. Germline CDR1 reads SGHDT; CDR2 reads YYEEEE. V lost 3 bases and J lost 3; bases outside the gene matches: 6. Study-level results: An increase in Spike-specific TCR breadth and depth was observed after two AZD1222 doses. Spike-wide coverage was observed for vaccine-associated CD4 TCRs, with dominant responses at 160-218 and 743-854. Of the AZD1222 recipients, only 5 or 6 were seropositive at baseline. Clonal diversity may have been underestimated in mostly white British donors.

Assay used: immunoSEQ multiplex PCR; TCRdb lists only in-frame clones, some missing. The sample records 130,000 to 150,000 clones, 88% being singletons. The material sequenced was peripheral blood, taken on day 0 of AZD1222 vaccination. This chain links TRBV5-6 with TRBJ2-7; 10 bases match TRBD2. The sequence derives from an adult in good health. CDR3 protein: CASSSNLAGVYEQYF. The CDR3 coding sequence is TGTGCCAGCAGCTCCAACCTAGCGGGAGTCTACGAGCAGTACTTC.